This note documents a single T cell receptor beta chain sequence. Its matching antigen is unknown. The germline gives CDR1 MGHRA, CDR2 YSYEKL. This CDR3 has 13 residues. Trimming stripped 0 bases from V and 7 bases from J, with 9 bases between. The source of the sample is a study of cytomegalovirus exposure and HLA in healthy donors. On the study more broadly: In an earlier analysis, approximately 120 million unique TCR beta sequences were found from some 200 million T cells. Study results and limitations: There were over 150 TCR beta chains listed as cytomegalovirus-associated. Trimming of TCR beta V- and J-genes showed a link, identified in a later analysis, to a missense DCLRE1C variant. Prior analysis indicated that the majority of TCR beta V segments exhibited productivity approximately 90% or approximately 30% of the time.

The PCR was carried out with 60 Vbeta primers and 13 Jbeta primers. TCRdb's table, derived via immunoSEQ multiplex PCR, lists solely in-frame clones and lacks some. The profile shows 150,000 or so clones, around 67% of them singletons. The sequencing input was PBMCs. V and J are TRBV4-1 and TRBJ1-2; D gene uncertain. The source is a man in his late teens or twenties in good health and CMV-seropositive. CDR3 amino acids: CASSQDGPGGYTF. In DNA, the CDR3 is TGCGCCAGCAGCCAAGATGGTCCCGGTGGCTACACCTTC.